These 13 T cell receptor beta chains originate from one sample sequenced in a study of OX40 agonist ivuxolimab in advanced cancers. The protocol was immunoSEQ multiplex PCR, while the TCRdb copy is restricted to in-frame clones and leaves out a portion. Here the sample spans tens of thousands of clones, 70% to 90% being singletons. This specimen was CD4+ or CD8+ T cells sorted from blood, taken in a trial of the OX40 agonist ivuxolimab. The receptors originated from an adult with an advanced solid tumor such as melanoma, head and neck, liver or kidney cancer.

This chain joins TRBV19 and TRBJ2-7; D might be TRBD1 or TRBD2, each matching 5 bases. V lost 1 base, J lost 2 bases, and 12 bases lay in between. Germline CDR1 and CDR2: LNHDA and SQIVND (reference sequence). The CDR3 contains 15 residues. CDR3 in DNA: TGTGCCAGTAGTATAGTGGCCGGGGCCACCTACGAGCAGTACTTC. Its protein product is CASSIVAGATYEQYF.

The chain carries TRBV28 and TRBJ1-5; TRBD1 matches at 8 bases. This CDR3 has 15 amino acids. V shed 7 bases and J 7 bases; nucleotides not matched to a gene: 12. Germline V CDR1 and CDR2: MDHEN, SYDVKM. In nucleotides, the CDR3 is TGTGCCAGCATATTACAGGGGGACGAGCAGCAGCCCCAGCATTTT. Translating gives CASILQGDEQQPQHF. Full variable domain (remainder filled in from reference TRBV28 and TRBJ1-5): DVKVTQSSRYLVKRTGEKVFLECVQDMDHENMFWYRQDPGLGLRLIYFSYDVKMKEKGDIPEGYSVSREKKERFSLILESASTNQTSMYLCASILQGDEQQPQHFGDGTRLSIL.

The rearrangement links TRBV7-2 to TRBJ2-1; perhaps TRBD1 as D (5 bases). This CDR3 is built from 11 residues. Germline V CDR1 and CDR2: SGHTA, FQGNSA. V lost 2 bases and J lost 12, with 8 bases in between. The CDR3 here is CASSLLQGQFF. The CDR3 nucleotides are TGTGCCAGCAGCTTACTCCAGGGGCAGTTCTTC. The full variable domain, rest sourced from reference TRBV7-2 and TRBJ2-1, is GAGVSQSPSNKVTEKGKDVELRCDPISGHTALYWYRQSLGQGLEFLIYFQGNSAPDKSGLPSDRFSAERTGGSVSTLTIQRTQQEDSAVYLCASSLLQGQFFGPGTRLTVL.

V usage is TRBV5-7 and J usage is TRBJ2-2; D is tentatively TRBD1 or TRBD2 (5 bases each). TRBV5-7 is recorded as an ORF, its role being uncertain. Trimming took 2 bases from V and 9 from J, leaving 14 bases between them. This CDR3 region has 14 residues. The CDR3 nucleotides read TGTGCCAGCAGCTTCGGGGCGAAGCACCGGGAGCTGTTTTTT. It is translated as CASSFGAKHRELFF.

CDR3 residues: CASSQDYGGGFTDTQYF. The CDR3 coding sequence is TGTGCCAGCAGCCAAGATTATGGCGGGGGATTTACAGATACGCAGTATTTT. The V call is TRBV4-2, the J call TRBJ2-3, with 7 bases that match TRBD2. Germline-derived CDR1 and CDR2 are LGHNA and YNFKEQ. Trimming took 0 bases from V and 3 from J; bases not matched to a gene: 9. CDR3 size: 17 residues.

The V gene is TRBV27, the J gene TRBJ2-1; TRBD1 or TRBD2 may be the D gene (5 bases each). The V end was cut by 0 bases, the J end by 5 bases, with 11 bases between. The CDR3 is 15 amino acids. From germline, CDR1 is MNHEY and CDR2 SMNVEV (reference sequence). DNA for the CDR3: TGTGCCAGCAGTTTATCTGGGGCCGGGGACAATGAGCAGTTCTTC. It encodes CASSLSGAGDNEQFF.

This CDR3 reads CASSLGRLLGPDTEAFF. The CDR3 DNA is TGTGCCAGCAGCTTAGGGCGCTTATTGGGGCCCGACACTGAAGCTTTCTTT. This sequence joins TRBV7-8 and TRBJ1-1; D is perhaps TRBD1 (5 bases). CDR1 is SGHVS and CDR2 is FQNEAQ in the germline V gene. The V gene lost 1 base and the J gene lost 3 bases, with 18 bases spanning the gap. CDR3 length: 17 amino acids. Variable domain in full (rest from reference TRBV7-8 and TRBJ1-1): GAGVSQSPRYKVAKRGQDVALRCDPISGHVSLFWYQQALGQGPEFLTYFQNEAQLDKSGLPSDRFFAERPEGSVSTLKIQRTQQEDSAVYLCASSLGRLLGPDTEAFFGQGTRLTVV.

V gene TRBV6-1 combines with J gene TRBJ2-2, with 9 bases aligning to TRBD2. This CDR3 contains 14 residues. V dropped 0 bases and J dropped 8; count of bases not matched to a gene: 1. The germline gives CDR1 MNHNS, CDR2 SASEGT. The CDR3, as DNA: TGTGCCAGCAGTGAAGCCCTAGCGGGGGGGGAGCTGTTTTTT. Translation gives CASSEALAGGELFF.

The chain joins TRBV2 to TRBJ2-7, with 14 bases that match TRBD2. Trimming at V came to 5 bases and at J to 5 bases, leaving 8 bases not matched to a gene. The CDR3 length is 16 residues. The germline V gene encodes CDR1 SNHLY and CDR2 FYNNEI. The CDR3 loop reads CASSPGLAGGLDEQYF. The CDR3 nucleotides are TGTGCCAGCAGTCCCGGACTAGCGGGGGGTTTGGACGAGCAGTACTTC.

This clone showed up just once. The chain links TRBV7-9 to TRBJ1-5; D is uncertain. The CDR3 has 14 residues. V lost 1 base and J 4 bases, leaving 8 bases between the germline ends. Germline V CDR1 and CDR2: SEHNR, FQNEAQ (reference sequence). CDR3 protein: CASSLVGGNQPQHF. The CDR3, as DNA: TGTGCCAGCAGCTTAGTGGGAGGGAATCAGCCCCAGCATTTT.

The rearrangement links TRBV28 to TRBJ1-2; D gene ambiguous. The CDR3 contains 10 residues. Germline CDR1 is MDHEN and CDR2 is SYDVKM. The V end was cut by 8 bases, the J end by 2 bases, with 3 bases between. CDR3 in DNA: TGTGCCAGCCGAAACTATGGCTACACCTTC. It specifies CASRNYGYTF.

The V call is TRBV2, the J call TRBJ2-7; D uncertain. The CDR3 consists of 14 residues. Germline V gene sequence: CDR1 SNHLY, CDR2 FYNNEI. Trimming removed 4 bases at V and 2 bases at J, with 12 bases between. Here the CDR3 DNA reads TGTGCCAGCAGTGGCATAAGTGGCCCCTACGAGCAGTACTTC. It is translated as CASSGISGPYEQYF.

DNA of the CDR3: TGTGCCAGCAGGGAGTCATGGGGACAGCTGTTTAACACCATATATTTT. It encodes CASRESWGQLFNTIYF. The genes are TRBV27 and TRBJ1-3; TRBD1 aligns across 7 bases. The CDR3 consists of 16 residues. Germline CDR1 and CDR2: MNHEY and SMNVEV (reference sequence). V shed 6 bases and J 7 bases; nucleotides not matched to a gene: 15.